The clone carrying this TCR beta chain turned up a few times. Its antigen is unidentified. This sample is drawn from a study of beta chain features in type 1 diabetes. As for the study in general: Cells sorted and examined across all samples totaled 107,917,701. Study-wide results and caveats: In these data, an HLA type influence on TCRB rearrangement remained unresolved. For type 1 diabetes patients, VDJ junctions showed fewer insertions and more deletions. Within each of all four CD4+ subsets, Type 1 diabetes patients had TCRB CDR3s that were moderately but significantly shorter. Within patients, naive, central memory and Treg TCRB repertoires seemed more similar than within healthy donors.

What was sequenced were expressed TCRB transcripts, since all of the isolated RNA had been reverse transcribed. Only in-frame clones appear in the TCRdb table, and some are missing; sequencing was by immunoSEQ multiplex PCR. The table has hundreds of thousands of clones, 10% to 15% seen once. This clonotype was obtained from a man aged 18-30 years with type 1 diabetes. Sequences were obtained from naive CD4+ T cells from blood.

The DNA for the CDR3 is TGTGCCAGCAGTGAAGCGCCCGGAGGCTTGGCCCCCTCATCGAGCTCCTATAATTCACCCCTCCACTTT. Amino acids: CASSEAPGGLAPSSSSYNSPLHF. V is TRBV6-1 and J is TRBJ1-6; D unclear. This CDR3 has 23 residues. Per germline, CDR1 MNHNS and CDR2 SASEGT. V gave up 0 bases and J gave up 0 bases, with 27 bases separating them.